The following is a T cell receptor (beta chain) sequence with its context. V dropped 3 bases and J dropped 5; count of bases not matched to a gene: 6. This CDR3 has 15 residues. Germline CDR1 is SGHTA and CDR2 is FQGNSA. Method: immunoSEQ multiplex PCR; TCRdb's copy keeps in-frame clones and lacks some. Here the sample spans approximately 85,000 clones, roughly 90% being singletons. This sample is drawn from a study of blood T cell repertoires in COVID-19. Study background: From the United States, Italy and Spain came samples of acute and convalescent COVID-19. The analysed material was cDNA or gDNA that came from T cells, B-cell-depleted T cells, or PBMCs.

The clonotype originates from a woman of 80 years or more with active or convalescent COVID-19. The chain employs TRBV7-2 and TRBJ2-5; TRBD2 matches at 10 bases. Sequencing was performed on peripheral blood. The CDR3 region is CASSFASGSLETQYF. CDR3 bases: TGTGCCAGCAGCTTCGCTAGCGGGAGTCTTGAGACCCAGTACTTC.